These 18 T cell receptor beta chains share one sample of origin, sequenced in a study of blood T cell repertoires in COVID-19. This table comes from immunoSEQ multiplex PCR, and its TCRdb copy is limited to in-frame clones, with some not included. The sample contains under 250,000 clones, roughly 84% of which appear only once. The sequencing input was peripheral blood. Receptor source: a woman aged 55-70 years with acute or convalescent COVID-19.

This clone appeared a single time. This chain uses TRBV4-1 with TRBJ1-1, with a possible D match to TRBD1 (6 bases). The CDR3 sequence is 19 residues long. Trimming cost V 1 base and J 1 base, with 22 bases left between them. The germline V gene encodes CDR1 MGHRA and CDR2 YSYEKL. The CDR3 loop reads CASSQVKGGGMGKNTEAFF. The CDR3 DNA reads as TGCGCCAGCAGCCAAGTTAAAGGGGGAGGGATGGGGAAGAACACTGAAGCTTTCTTT.

The sample holds one count of this clone. V gene TRBV5-4 combines with J gene TRBJ2-1; 11 bases align to TRBD2. Germline V gene lookup returns CDR1 SGHNT and CDR2 YYREEE (reference sequence). The length of the CDR3 is 14 residues. J gave up 11 bases and V 1 base, and 5 bases lay outside the gene matches. This chain's CDR3 is CASSLKLAGGQQFF. Written as DNA, the CDR3 is TGTGCCAGCAGCTTGAAGCTAGCGGGGGGCCAGCAGTTCTTC.

The chain links TRBV13 to TRBJ1-3; weak D call: TRBD1 (5 bases). The CDR3 length is 16 residues. Germline CDR1 is PRHDT and CDR2 is FYEKMQ (reference sequence). The V end lost 3 bases, the J end lost 0 bases, and 12 bases lay between the germline ends. CDR3 amino acids: CASSFAGLSSGNTIYF. The CDR3 DNA reads TGTGCCAGCAGCTTCGCGGGGCTGAGCTCTGGAAACACCATATATTTT.

The V call is TRBV19, the J call TRBJ2-4, with a tentative D call TRBD1 (6 bases). V lost 7 bases, J lost 0 bases, and 16 bases lay in between. The germline V gene encodes CDR1 LNHDA and CDR2 SQIVND (reference sequence). The CDR3 consists of 16 residues. The CDR3 region is CASTRTEALAKNIQYF. CDR3 coding DNA: TGTGCCAGTACCCGGACAGAAGCTCTAGCCAAAAACATTCAGTACTTC. The variable domain in full, with the rest retrieved from reference TRBV19 and TRBJ2-4, is DGGITQSPKYLFRKEGQNVTLSCEQNLNHDAMYWYRQDPGQGLRLIYYSQIVNDFQKGDIAEGYSVSREKKESFPLTVTSAQKNPTAFYLCASTRTEALAKNIQYFGAGTRLSVL.

The chain is built from TRBV11-2 and TRBJ2-7; no reliable D call. Trimming took 3 bases from V and 3 from J, leaving 3 bases between them. This CDR3 is 11 amino acids long. The V gene's germline CDR1 is SGHAT and CDR2 FQNNGV. CDR3 residues: CASSFNYEQYF. CDR3 nucleotide sequence: TGTGCCAGCAGCTTTAACTACGAGCAGTACTTC. The entire variable domain, with the rest obtained from reference TRBV11-2 and TRBJ2-7, is as follows: EAGVAQSPRYKIIEKRQSVAFWCNPISGHATLYWYQQILGQGPKLLIQFQNNGVVDDSQLPKDRFSAERLKGVDSTLKIQPAKLEDSAVYLCASSFNYEQYFGPGTRLTVT.

The chain has TRBV5-1 and TRBJ1-1, with D perhaps TRBD1 (5 bases). Germline lookup yields CDR1 SGHRS and CDR2 YFSETQ. The V and J ends lost 4 bases and 7 bases respectively, with 14 bases between them. This CDR3 region has 13 residues. CDR3 DNA sequence: TGCGCCAGCAGCATGGACTGGGGCCTTGAAGCTTTCTTT. It encodes CASSMDWGLEAFF.

This clone was observed a few times. The rearrangement joins TRBV18 to TRBJ1-1; 8 bases align to TRBD1. V shed 3 bases and J 1 base; nucleotides not matched to a gene: 4. This CDR3 has 15 residues. Germline CDR1 KGHSH, CDR2 LQKENI. CDR3 coding DNA: TGTGCCAGCTCACCTGGACAGGGCCCGAACACTGAAGCTTTCTTT. It encodes CASSPGQGPNTEAFF.

The V gene is TRBV19, the J gene TRBJ2-3; a weak D match, TRBD2 (5 bases). CDR1 and CDR2 from the germline V gene are LNHDA and SQIVND (reference sequence). V was trimmed by 3 bases and J by 5 bases, leaving 9 bases between them. The CDR3 runs to 13 residues. The chain's CDR3 is CASSIIGVDTQYF. CDR3 coding DNA: TGTGCCAGTAGTATCATCGGGGTAGATACGCAGTATTTT.

This rearrangement joins TRBV18 to TRBJ2-1, with TRBD1 matching over 9 bases. CDR3 length: 15 residues. After removal of 2 bases from V and 6 bases from J, the junction contained 5 bases not matched to a gene. Germline V gene lookup returns CDR1 KGHSH and CDR2 LQKENI. The CDR3 sequence: CASSPRTGEGNEQFF. CDR3 DNA sequence: TGTGCCAGCTCACCAAGGACAGGGGAGGGCAATGAGCAGTTCTTC.

This sequence joins TRBV30 and TRBJ2-3; perhaps TRBD1 as D (6 bases). The V gene lost 3 bases and the J gene lost 10 bases, with 14 bases spanning the gap. CDR3 length: 12 amino acids. Germline V lookup: CDR1 GTSNPN, CDR2 SVGIG (reference sequence). DNA for the CDR3: TGTGCCTGGAGCCCGGTAGGGGGTGCGCAGTATTTT. As protein: CAWSPVGGAQYF.

A note on this clone: The junction does not match germline at one end; this may be a read error. This sequence joins TRBV27 and TRBJ2-7; TRBD1 matches at 7 bases. The CDR3 has 12 residues. Per germline, CDR1 MNHEY and CDR2 SMNVEV (reference sequence). The CDR3: CASSTRQGMGNF. CDR3 in DNA: TGTGCCAGCAGTACCCGACAGGGCATGGGGAACTTC.

Notes on this clone: Additional DNA sequences in this sample encode the identical CDR3. V usage is TRBV5-1 and J usage is TRBJ1-2; no clear D. V lost 2 bases to trimming and J lost 8 bases, with 7 bases between them. CDR1 SGHRS and CDR2 YFSETQ come from the germline V gene. The CDR3 totals 11 residues. The CDR3 bases are TGCGCCAGCAGCTTAGGAGGGGGCTACACCTTC. Its translation: CASSLGGGYTF.

This clone was observed a few times. The chain has TRBV30 and TRBJ1-1; possibly TRBD1 for D (6 bases). The length of the CDR3 is 13 residues. V lost 1 base and J 1 base, leaving 7 bases between the germline ends. Germline CDR1 GTSNPN, CDR2 SVGIG (reference sequence). The CDR3: CAWSEQGNTEAFF. The CDR3 DNA follows: TGTGCCTGGAGTGAACAGGGGAACACTGAAGCTTTCTTT.

This clone was counted once. This sequence joins TRBV3-1 (or the pseudogene TRBV3-2) and TRBJ2-1; TRBD2 might be the D (6 bases). With 0 bases removed from V and 6 bases from J, the gap between germline ends came to 12 bases. Germline lookup yields CDR1 LGHDT and CDR2 YNNKEL (reference sequence). The CDR3 covers 15 residues. The CDR3 loop reads CASSQDGLTLNEQFF. In DNA, the CDR3 is TGTGCCAGCAGCCAAGATGGACTAACTCTCAATGAGCAGTTCTTC.

This clone was found once. The chain carries TRBV3-1 (or the pseudogene TRBV3-2) and TRBJ2-7, with D possibly matching TRBD2 (5 bases). CDR1 LGHDT and CDR2 YNNKEL come from the germline V gene (reference sequence). CDR3 size: 15 residues. V lost 0 bases and J lost 2, with 11 bases in between. In nucleotides, the CDR3 is TGTGCCAGCAGCCAAGAATCGGGGTCTGCCTACGAGCAGTACTTC. Amino acids: CASSQESGSAYEQYF.

This clone occurred once. The V gene is TRBV28, the J gene TRBJ2-1; 9 bases fit TRBD2. The CDR3 is 17 residues long. Losses at the gene ends were 2 bases for V and 1 base for J; bases not matched to a gene: 6. Germline V gives CDR1 MDHEN, CDR2 SYDVKM. CDR3: CASSLPPSGVSYNEQFF. The DNA for the CDR3 is TGTGCCAGCAGTTTACCGCCTAGCGGGGTTTCCTACAATGAGCAGTTCTTC.

The rearrangement links TRBV2 to TRBJ2-2; 7 bases line up with TRBD1. Unmatched junction bases numbered 9, after V lost 8 bases and J lost 0 bases. This CDR3 contains 16 residues. Germline assignment: CDR1 SNHLY and CDR2 FYNNEI. The DNA of the CDR3 is TGTGCCAGCTCGGAACAGGGGTGGCCGAACACCGGGGAGCTGTTTTTT. It translates to CASSEQGWPNTGELFF.

V is TRBV5-1 and J is TRBJ1-2, with D possibly TRBD1 on 6 matching bases. V gave up 6 bases and J gave up 1 base, with 22 bases separating them. Germline loops: CDR1 SGHRS, CDR2 YFSETQ. This CDR3 has 17 residues. CDR3 nucleotide sequence: TGCGCCAGCACCCCGGGGCTTACAGGGTCTTATAACTATGGCTACACCTTC. Translation gives CASTPGLTGSYNYGYTF.